Below are 31 T cell receptor beta chains sequenced from a single sample in a study of OX40 agonist ivuxolimab in advanced cancers. Produced via immunoSEQ multiplex PCR; TCRdb's table is partial and in-frame only. The table shows fewer than 75,000 clones, with 88% occurring only once. Sequencing was performed on CD4+ or CD8+ T cells sorted from blood, taken in a trial of the OX40 agonist ivuxolimab. The receptors stem from an adult with an advanced solid tumor such as melanoma, head and neck, liver or kidney cancer.

This CDR3 reads CAISKPGRAEQFF. The CDR3 DNA reads TGTGCCATCAGTAAACCCGGACGGGCTGAGCAGTTCTTC. The chain combines TRBV10-3 with TRBJ2-1, with D hard to call. V dropped 5 bases and J dropped 9 bases, with 14 bases sitting between them. The length of the CDR3 is 13 residues. In germline, CDR1 is ENHRY, CDR2 SYGVKD.

V usage is TRBV5-5 and J usage is TRBJ2-7, with 7 bases lining up with TRBD1. The CDR3 extends over 14 amino acids. Germline CDR1 SGHKS, CDR2 YYEKEE (reference sequence). V was pared by 4 bases and J by 6 bases, with 10 bases of the junction left unmatched. In DNA, the CDR3 is TGTGCCAGCAGCGTCGAGACAGGGCTCACCGAGCAGTACTTC. Its translation is CASSVETGLTEQYF.

V gene TRBV7-6 combines with J gene TRBJ2-5, with 11 bases lining up with TRBD2. This CDR3 region has 18 residues. Germline trimming cut 3 bases from V and 7 bases from J; bases unmatched to any gene: 16. CDR1 and CDR2 (germline): SGHVS, FNYEAQ. CDR3 residues: CASSFIVTSGSGQVTQYF. The CDR3 region has the DNA TGTGCCAGCAGCTTTATAGTTACTAGCGGGAGTGGGCAGGTGACCCAGTACTTC.

This clone turned up a few times. The chain recombines TRBV30 with TRBJ2-7; D is uncertain. The ends were cut back, 3 bases at V and 2 bases at J, with 11 bases in the middle. CDR3 length equals 13 residues. From germline, CDR1 is GTSNPN and CDR2 SVGIG (reference sequence). The CDR3 DNA reads as TGTGCCTGGAGCACCAGGCGTCCCTACGAGCAGTACTTC. Translating gives CAWSTRRPYEQYF.

The rearrangement joins TRBV27 to TRBJ2-7; D gene ambiguous. The germline gives CDR1 MNHEY, CDR2 SMNVEV (reference sequence). Trimming stripped 5 bases from V and 3 bases from J, with 14 bases between. There are 14 residues in the CDR3. The CDR3 DNA reads TGTGCCAGCAGTCTTCGGCTTGGCCGCTACGAGCAGTACTTC. As protein: CASSLRLGRYEQYF.

V and J are TRBV7-2 and TRBJ2-7; D remains ambiguous. This CDR3 region has 13 residues. Germline V lookup: CDR1 SGHTA, CDR2 FQGNSA. Trimming stripped 5 bases from V and 3 bases from J, with 11 bases between. Here the CDR3 reads CASSLQTVYEQYF. As DNA, the CDR3 is TGTGCCAGCAGCCTGCAGACTGTCTACGAGCAGTACTTC.

This chain uses TRBV6-1 with TRBJ1-1, with D unresolved. V lost 6 bases, J lost 0 bases, and 5 bases lay in between. The CDR3 has 12 amino acids. Per germline, CDR1 MNHNS and CDR2 SASEGT. CDR3 sequence (DNA): TGTGCCAGCAGAAGATTGAACACTGAAGCTTTCTTT. Its translation: CASRRLNTEAFF.

The chain employs TRBV2 and TRBJ2-5; 7 bases are a match to TRBD2. Germline assignment: CDR1 SNHLY and CDR2 FYNNEI. The CDR3 contains 16 residues. With 3 bases clipped from V and 1 base from J, the junction kept 8 bases outside the gene matches. The CDR3 loop reads CASSDSAPGGQETQYF. In nucleotides, the CDR3 is TGTGCCAGCAGTGATTCGGCCCCGGGGGGCCAAGAGACCCAGTACTTC. Drawing the rest from reference TRBV2 and TRBJ2-5, the complete variable domain is EPEVTQTPSHQVTQMGQEVILRCVPISNHLYFYWYRQILGQKVEFLVSFYNNEISEKSEIFDDQFSVERPDGSNFTLKIRSTKLEDSAMYFCASSDSAPGGQETQYFGPGTRLLVL.

The rearrangement joins TRBV28 to TRBJ1-4; TRBD1 aligns across 11 bases. The CDR3 is made up of 15 amino acids. Losses at the gene ends were 7 bases for V and 7 bases for J; bases not matched to a gene: 8. Germline CDR1 MDHEN, CDR2 SYDVKM. The CDR3 DNA sequence: TGTGCCAGCACCACCCCGGGACAGGGGGGTGAAAAACTGTTTTTT. Its protein product is CASTTPGQGGEKLFF. The whole variable domain, filled in from reference TRBV28 and TRBJ1-4, reads DVKVTQSSRYLVKRTGEKVFLECVQDMDHENMFWYRQDPGLGLRLIYFSYDVKMKEKGDIPEGYSVSREKKERFSLILESASTNQTSMYLCASTTPGQGGEKLFFGSGTQLSVL.

This chain joins TRBV28 and TRBJ2-7, with 9 bases identical to TRBD2. The V gene's germline CDR1 is MDHEN and CDR2 SYDVKM. This CDR3 has 12 amino acids. The junction had 2 bases not matched to a gene; V was cut back by 7 bases and J by 4 bases. The CDR3 DNA follows: TGTGCCAGCAAGACTAGCGGTTACGAGCAGTACTTC. Its translation: CASKTSGYEQYF.

This chain connects TRBV19 to TRBJ2-5; D remains ambiguous. The assigned J gene may be wrong: the sequence end matches TRBJ2-7 better. The CDR3 sequence is 13 residues long. Germline lookup yields CDR1 LNHDA and CDR2 SQIVND (reference sequence). The CDR3 is CASSIYRDYEQYF. CDR3 sequence (DNA): TGTGCCAGTAGTATATACCGCGACTACGAGCAGTACTTC.

V is TRBV5-1 and J is TRBJ2-1, with 8 bases fitting TRBD1. The CDR3 consists of 14 residues. Germline CDR1 reads SGHRS; CDR2 reads YFSETQ. Trimming cost V 3 bases and J 8 bases; bases outside gene matches: 7. CDR3 nucleotide sequence: TGCGCCAGCAGCTGGACAGGGACTGGGGATGAGCAGTTCTTC. This codes for CASSWTGTGDEQFF.

This chain joins TRBV4-1 and TRBJ1-2; D is unclear. The CDR3 has 15 amino acids. Germline loops: CDR1 MGHRA, CDR2 YSYEKL. V was pared by 0 bases and J by 4 bases, with 12 bases between. This chain's CDR3 is CASSQDPTATYGYTF. CDR3 coding DNA: TGCGCCAGCAGCCAAGATCCCACTGCCACCTATGGCTACACCTTC.

The chain links TRBV30 to TRBJ2-7, with a weak D call TRBD2 (6 bases). Germline values: CDR1 GTSNPN, CDR2 SVGIG (reference sequence). Trimming removed 0 bases from V and 0 bases from J, with 12 bases in between. The CDR3 covers 15 residues. DNA for the CDR3: TGTGCCTGGAGTGTAAGGGCGGGATACTCCTACGAGCAGTACTTC. Translation gives CAWSVRAGYSYEQYF.

The rearrangement links TRBV6-6 to TRBJ1-1; D not resolved. Germline values: CDR1 MNHNY, CDR2 SVGAGI (reference sequence). This CDR3 spans 12 amino acids. The germline V and J ends were trimmed by 4 bases and 4 bases, with 7 bases remaining between them. This chain's CDR3 is CASSFVGTEAFF. Here the CDR3 DNA reads TGTGCCAGCAGTTTCGTTGGCACTGAAGCTTTCTTT.

The chain couples TRBV15 to TRBJ1-2, with D unresolved. Trimming pared 0 bases from V and 8 bases from J, leaving 13 bases between. Germline CDR1 LNHNV, CDR2 YYDKDF (reference sequence). This CDR3 has 14 amino acids. CDR3 bases: TGTGCCACCAGCAGAGAGCGGGCATCGGGGGGCTACACCTTC. Protein sequence: CATSRERASGGYTF.

This rearrangement joins TRBV7-8 to TRBJ2-7; D gene unclear. CDR1 and CDR2 from the germline V gene are SGHVS and FQNEAQ. V was pared by 5 bases and J by 0 bases, with 11 bases between. The CDR3 has 14 residues. CDR3 sequence reads: CASSITGPSYEQYF. The CDR3 nucleotides read TGTGCCAGCAGCATCACCGGACCCTCCTACGAGCAGTACTTC.

The rearrangement joins TRBV9 to TRBJ1-4; TRBD1 agrees at 7 bases. The CDR3 totals 14 residues. Germline CDR1 and CDR2: SGDLS and YYNGEE. Losses at the gene ends were 0 bases for V and 8 bases for J; bases not matched to a gene: 4. The CDR3 loop reads CASSVGDSNEKLFF. CDR3 nucleotides: TGTGCCAGCAGCGTAGGGGACAGTAACGAAAAACTGTTTTTT.

This sequence joins TRBV19 and TRBJ1-5; D gene unclear. CDR1 LNHDA and CDR2 SQIVND come from the germline V gene (reference sequence). This CDR3 comprises 14 residues. Trimming stripped 5 bases from V and 0 bases from J, with 8 bases between. The CDR3 sequence is CASSPVDSNQPQHF. CDR3 sequence (DNA): TGTGCCAGTAGTCCTGTGGATAGCAATCAGCCCCAGCATTTT.

The chain combines TRBV25-1 with TRBJ2-1, with D maybe TRBD2 (5 bases). Between the trimmed V and J ends, which lost 2 bases and 4 bases, there was a span of 12 bases. Germline assignment: CDR1 MGHDK and CDR2 SYGVNS. CDR3 length equals 15 residues. The CDR3 spells CASSEPLPGYNEQFF. CDR3 DNA: TGTGCCAGCAGTGAACCCCTTCCGGGGTACAATGAGCAGTTCTTC.

The CDR3 coding sequence is TGCAGCGTTGAAGACGGCCGGATTGGGGAGACCCAGTACTTC. Amino acid sequence: CSVEDGRIGETQYF. This sequence joins TRBV29-1 and TRBJ2-5; D is ambiguous. This CDR3 has 14 residues. V lost 0 bases and J lost 5, with 13 bases in between. The V gene's germline CDR1 is SQVTM and CDR2 ANQGSEA.

The V gene is TRBV7-3, the J gene TRBJ2-2; 11 nucleotides match TRBD2. CDR3 length: 21 residues. Germline values: CDR1 SGHTA, CDR2 FQGTGA. V trimming: 1 base; J trimming: 4 bases; junction bases outside the gene matches: 17. In DNA, the CDR3 is TGTGCCAGCAGCTTAAGAGGGTGGGGGACTAGCGGCCGGAGGGGCACCGGGGAGCTGTTTTTT. This codes for CASSLRGWGTSGRRGTGELFF.

Worth noting for this clone: Other DNA sequences from this sample encode an identical CDR3 as well. The rearrangement joins TRBV5-4 to TRBJ2-5; no clear D gene. V was clipped by 0 bases and J by 1 base, with 7 bases between them. Looked up from germline, CDR1 is SGHNT and CDR2 is YYREEE (reference sequence). This CDR3 is built from 14 residues. In nucleotides, the CDR3 is TGTGCCAGCAGCTTGGCTGCAACCCAAGAGACCCAGTACTTC. Its translation is CASSLAATQETQYF.

The gene calls are TRBV6-1 and TRBJ1-1; TRBD1 matches 8 bases. Unmatched junction bases numbered 2, after V lost 7 bases and J lost 1 base. The length of the CDR3 is 13 residues. CDR1 and CDR2 (germline): MNHNS, SASEGT. CDR3 amino acids: CASIDRGNTEAFF. For the CDR3, the DNA is TGTGCCAGCATCGACAGGGGGAACACTGAAGCTTTCTTT.

J is TRBJ2-5 and V is TRBV9, with 14 bases lining up with TRBD2. The J call may be in error: the DNA end matches TRBJ2-7 better. The CDR3 runs to 16 residues. Germline CDR1 reads SGDLS; CDR2 reads YYNGEE. The CDR3 DNA follows: TGTGCCAGCAGCGCAGGACTAGCGGGAGGCTCCTACGAGCAGTACTTC. Translation gives CASSAGLAGGSYEQYF.

This clone was seen a handful of times. V is TRBV7-9 and J is TRBJ1-2, with D perhaps matching TRBD1 (5 bases). Germline CDR1 and CDR2: SEHNR and FQNEAQ (reference sequence). The CDR3 is 14 residues long. V lost 5 bases and J lost 4, with 14 bases in between. The CDR3 is CASSARQSGYGYTF. The CDR3 DNA sequence: TGTGCCAGCAGCGCCCGACAGTCAGGCTATGGCTACACCTTC.

J is TRBJ2-2 and V is TRBV6-5, with 9 bases matching TRBD1. The length of the CDR3 is 15 residues. The J segment lost 5 bases and the V segment lost 6 bases, leaving 7 bases of the junction unmatched. The germline gives CDR1 MNHEY, CDR2 SVGAGI. The CDR3 coding sequence is TGTGCCAGCAGGCTACAGGGGGCGCTTACCGGGGAGCTGTTTTTT. Translated, it gives CASRLQGALTGELFF.

J is TRBJ1-2 and V is TRBV7-9; 9 nucleotides line up with TRBD1. The germline CDR1 and CDR2 sequences are SEHNR and FQNEAQ (reference sequence). V shed 5 bases and J 7 bases; nucleotides not matched to a gene: 5. The CDR3 is 13 amino acids. This CDR3 is CASSGTGFSGYTF. The CDR3 nucleotides read TGTGCCAGCAGCGGGACAGGGTTTAGTGGCTACACCTTC.

This rearrangement joins TRBV5-3 to TRBJ2-4; TRBD1 might be the D (6 bases). TRBV5-3 is an open reading frame whose function is uncertain. V was pared by 4 bases and J by 7 bases, with 9 bases between. There are 12 residues in the CDR3. In nucleotides, the CDR3 is TGTGCCAGAAGCCTGAGGGGGAACATTCAGTACTTC. Its translation: CARSLRGNIQYF.

V is TRBV19 and J is TRBJ2-4, with D possibly TRBD1 on 6 matching bases. V was shortened by 3 bases and J by 2 bases, with 11 bases between the two germline ends. This CDR3 is 15 amino acids long. Germline CDR1 reads LNHDA; CDR2 reads SQIVND (reference sequence). This chain's CDR3 is CASSITGTSKNIQYF. The DNA of the CDR3 is TGTGCCAGTAGTATCACAGGGACGTCCAAAAACATTCAGTACTTC. The variable domain in full, with the rest retrieved from reference TRBV19 and TRBJ2-4, is DGGITQSPKYLFRKEGQNVTLSCEQNLNHDAMYWYRQDPGQGLRLIYYSQIVNDFQKGDIAEGYSVSREKKESFPLTVTSAQKNPTAFYLCASSITGTSKNIQYFGAGTRLSVL.

The rearrangement joins TRBV5-1 to TRBJ1-1; D remains unclear. Germline assignment: CDR1 SGHRS and CDR2 YFSETQ. This CDR3 region has 14 residues. Trimming removed 5 bases from V and 5 bases from J, with 16 bases in between. Here the CDR3 reads CASREREPITEAFF. DNA of the CDR3: TGCGCCAGCAGGGAGAGGGAGCCGATTACTGAAGCTTTCTTT.